Below, 10 T cell receptor beta chains from the same sample are listed, as sequenced in a study of monozygotic twins with inflammatory bowel disease. TCRdb re-called the 5' RACE reads; one entry per CDR3 protein, DNA not given. The sample holds some 200,000 distinct CDR3 sequences. The sequencing input was blood. The source is a human donor with ulcerative colitis or Crohn's disease, or a healthy co-twin of an affected twin (not recorded which).

The J gene is TRBJ1-1, the V gene TRBV25-1; with no DNA, the TCRdb D assignment of TRBD1 cannot be verified. This CDR3 is 14 amino acids long. Germline V gene lookup returns CDR1 MGHDK and CDR2 SYGVNS. CDR3 protein: CASSGQGWGTEAFF.

The chain links TRBV4-2 to TRBJ1-1. CDR1 is LGHNA, CDR2 YNFKEQ, per germline. CDR3 length: 15 amino acids. The chain's CDR3 is CASSQDWGANTEAFF.

The chain links TRBV5-1 to TRBJ1-1; with no DNA, the TCRdb D assignment of TRBD1 cannot be verified. Germline assignment: CDR1 SGHRS and CDR2 YFSETQ. The CDR3 totals 15 residues. The CDR3 reads CASSLGRQVNTEAFF.

The V and J genes are TRBV6-1 and TRBJ2-7; TCRdb's D call, TRBD1, is unchecked because there is no DNA. This CDR3 is 15 amino acids long. Germline V CDR1 and CDR2: MNHNS, SASEGT. The CDR3 here is CASSGGGGGSYEQYF.

The chain carries TRBV4-1 and TRBJ2-1; TCRdb indicates TRBD2, and absent DNA this call remains unverified. The CDR3 runs 16 residues. Germline V lookup: CDR1 MGHRA, CDR2 YSYEKL. The CDR3: CASSQDRLAGVNEQFF.

J is TRBJ2-1 and V is TRBV5-1; lacking DNA, the TRBD2 call made by TCRdb goes unchecked. Germline-derived CDR1 and CDR2 are SGHRS and YFSETQ. The CDR3 sequence is 15 residues long. The CDR3 here is CATAPGALSYNEQFF. The whole variable domain, remainder taken from reference TRBV5-1 and TRBJ2-1, is KAGVTQTPRYLIKTRGQQVTLSCSPISGHRSVSWYQQTPGQGLQFLFEYFSETQRNKGNFPGRFSGRQFSNSRSEMNVSTLELGDSALYLCATAPGALSYNEQFFGPGTRLTVL.

CDR3 sequence reads: CASSLAAGAINTGELFF. J is TRBJ2-2 and V is TRBV7-9; TCRdb names TRBD1, which stays unverified in the absence of DNA. The CDR3 runs to 17 residues. The V gene's germline CDR1 is SEHNR and CDR2 FQNEAQ (reference sequence).

The V gene is TRBV12-3 or TRBV12-4, the J gene TRBJ2-7; TCRdb gives TRBD1 as the D gene, but with no DNA this cannot be confirmed. The CDR3 sequence is 13 residues long. The CDR3 loop reads CASSPLVDHEQYF.

V is TRBV5-1 and J is TRBJ2-6. The CDR3 spans 17 residues. Per the germline V gene, CDR1 is SGHRS and CDR2 is YFSETQ. CDR3 region: CASSLPQLSSGANVLTF. The full variable domain, in which reference TRBV5-1 and TRBJ2-6 provide the parts outside the CDR3, is KAGVTQTPRYLIKTRGQQVTLSCSPISGHRSVSWYQQTPGQGLQFLFEYFSETQRNKGNFPGRFSGRQFSNSRSEMNVSTLELGDSALYLCASSLPQLSSGANVLTFGAGSRLTVL.

V and J are TRBV5-4 and TRBJ1-2; there is no DNA to check the TCRdb D call of TRBD1. Germline V lookup: CDR1 SGHNT, CDR2 YYREEE (reference sequence). CDR3 length equals 12 residues. CDR3 residues: CASSLSGGSYTF.